This T cell receptor beta chain was found in a study of monozygotic twins with inflammatory bowel disease. Whole-study findings and limits: Using the inverse Simpson index, IBD patients had lower TCRbeta diversity than healthy co-twins. In these data, no single strong IBD-associated signal or clonotype received support.

Remarks on this clonotype: Its specificity is not known.

Blood was collected, around 2.7 ml per donor. Germline CDR1 and CDR2: SEHNR and FQNEAQ (reference sequence). The CDR3 loop spans 15 amino acids. TCRdb derives one entry per CDR3 protein from the 5' RACE reads, leaving out DNA. The table gives 200,000 to 250,000 distinct CDR3 sequences; the top ten clones make up 7.5% to 9.5% of it. The clonotype was recovered from a human donor with ulcerative colitis or Crohn's disease, or a healthy co-twin of an affected twin (not recorded which). The chain couples TRBV7-9 to TRBJ2-7; there is no DNA to check the TCRdb D call of TRBD2. The sequenced material came from blood. The CDR3 reads CASSFGGGSSYEQYF. The variable domain in full, completed from reference TRBV7-9 and TRBJ2-7, reads DTGVSQNPRHKITKRGQNVTFRCDPISEHNRLYWYRQTLGQGPEFLTYFQNEAQLEKSRLLSDRFSAERPKGSFSTLEIQRTEQGDSAMYLCASSFGGGSSYEQYFGPGTRLTVT.